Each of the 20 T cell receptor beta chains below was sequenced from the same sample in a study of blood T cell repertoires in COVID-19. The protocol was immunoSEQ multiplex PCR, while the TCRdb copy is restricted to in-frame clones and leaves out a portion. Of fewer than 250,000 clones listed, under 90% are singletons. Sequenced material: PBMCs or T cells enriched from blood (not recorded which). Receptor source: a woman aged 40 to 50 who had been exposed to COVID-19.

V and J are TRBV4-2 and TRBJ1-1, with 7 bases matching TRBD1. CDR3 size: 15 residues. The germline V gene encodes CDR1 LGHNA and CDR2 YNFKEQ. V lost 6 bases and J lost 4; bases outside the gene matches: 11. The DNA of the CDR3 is TGTGCCAGCAGGAATTCGGACGCAGGGGGCACTGAAGCTTTCTTT. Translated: CASRNSDAGGTEAFF.

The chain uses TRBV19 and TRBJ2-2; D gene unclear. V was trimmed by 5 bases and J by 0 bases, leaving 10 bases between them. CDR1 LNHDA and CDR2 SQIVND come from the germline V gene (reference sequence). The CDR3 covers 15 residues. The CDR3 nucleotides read TGTGCCAGTAGTTACACGTTCGCGAACACCGGGGAGCTGTTTTTT. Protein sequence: CASSYTFANTGELFF.

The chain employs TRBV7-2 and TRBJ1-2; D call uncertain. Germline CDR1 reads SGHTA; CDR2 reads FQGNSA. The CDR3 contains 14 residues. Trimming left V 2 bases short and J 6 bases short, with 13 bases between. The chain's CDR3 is CASSLLGSDDGYTF. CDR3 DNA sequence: TGTGCCAGCAGCTTACTGGGCTCCGACGATGGCTACACCTTC.

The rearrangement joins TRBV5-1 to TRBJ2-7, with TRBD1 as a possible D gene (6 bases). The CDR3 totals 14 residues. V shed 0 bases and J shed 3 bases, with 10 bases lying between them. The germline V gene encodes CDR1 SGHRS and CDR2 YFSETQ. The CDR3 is CASSLGGHLYEQYF. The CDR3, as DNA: TGCGCCAGCAGCTTGGGGGGACACCTCTACGAGCAGTACTTC.

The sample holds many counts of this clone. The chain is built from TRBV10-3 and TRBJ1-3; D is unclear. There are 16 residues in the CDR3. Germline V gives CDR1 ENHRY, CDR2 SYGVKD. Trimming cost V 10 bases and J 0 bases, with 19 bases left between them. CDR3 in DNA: TGTGCCACCACGGGAGTCCCTCTCCTCTCTGGAAACACCATATATTTT. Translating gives CATTGVPLLSGNTIYF.

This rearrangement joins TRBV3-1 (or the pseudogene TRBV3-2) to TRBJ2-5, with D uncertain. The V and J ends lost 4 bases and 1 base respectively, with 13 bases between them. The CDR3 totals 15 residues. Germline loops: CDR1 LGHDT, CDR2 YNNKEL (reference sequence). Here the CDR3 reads CASSPASRPQETQYF. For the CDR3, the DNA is TGTGCCAGCAGCCCCGCCTCGCGGCCCCAAGAGACCCAGTACTTC.

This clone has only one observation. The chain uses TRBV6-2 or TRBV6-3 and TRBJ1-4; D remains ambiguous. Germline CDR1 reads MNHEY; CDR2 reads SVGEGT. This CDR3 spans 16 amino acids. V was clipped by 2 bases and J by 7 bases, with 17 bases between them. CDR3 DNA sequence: TGTGCCAGCAGTTACCCTTCGAGGGATTCCGGTGAAAAACTGTTTTTT. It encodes CASSYPSRDSGEKLFF.

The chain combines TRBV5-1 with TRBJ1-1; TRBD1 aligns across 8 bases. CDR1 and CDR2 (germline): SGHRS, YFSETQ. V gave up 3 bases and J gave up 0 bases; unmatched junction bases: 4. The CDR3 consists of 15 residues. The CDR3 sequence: CASSSKTGVNTEAFF. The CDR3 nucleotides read TGCGCCAGCAGCTCCAAGACAGGGGTGAACACTGAAGCTTTCTTT.

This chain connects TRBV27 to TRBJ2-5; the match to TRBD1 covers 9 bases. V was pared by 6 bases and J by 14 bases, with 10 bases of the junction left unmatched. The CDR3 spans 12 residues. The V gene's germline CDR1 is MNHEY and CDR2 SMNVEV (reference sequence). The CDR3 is CASRAYGDREYF. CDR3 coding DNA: TGTGCCAGCAGGGCCTACGGGGACAGGGAATACTTC.

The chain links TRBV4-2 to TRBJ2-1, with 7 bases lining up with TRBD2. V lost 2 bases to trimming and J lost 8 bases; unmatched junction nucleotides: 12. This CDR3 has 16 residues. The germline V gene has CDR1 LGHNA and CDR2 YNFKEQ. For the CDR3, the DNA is TGTGCCAGCAGCCAAAAGCCCGTTATGGGGGGGGATGAGCAGTTCTTC. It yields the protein CASSQKPVMGGDEQFF.

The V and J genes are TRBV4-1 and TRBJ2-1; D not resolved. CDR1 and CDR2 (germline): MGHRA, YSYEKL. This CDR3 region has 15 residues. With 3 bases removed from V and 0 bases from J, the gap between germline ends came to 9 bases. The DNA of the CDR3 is TGCGCCAGCAGCCAGCAGGCGAGCTCCTACAATGAGCAGTTCTTC. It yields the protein CASSQQASSYNEQFF.

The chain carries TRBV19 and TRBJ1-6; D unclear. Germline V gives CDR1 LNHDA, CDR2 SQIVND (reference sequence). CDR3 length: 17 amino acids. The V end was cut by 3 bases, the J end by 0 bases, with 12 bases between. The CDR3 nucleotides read TGTGCCAGTAGTATGGTTGGAAGGAGCTCCTATAATTCACCCCTCCACTTT. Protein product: CASSMVGRSSYNSPLHF.

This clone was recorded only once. CDR3 sequence: CASGAGLMNTEAFF. The CDR3 DNA sequence: TGTGCCAGCGGGGCGGGGTTAATGAACACTGAAGCTTTCTTT. The chain has TRBV6-5 and TRBJ1-1; possible D gene TRBD1, 5 bases. Trimming removed 8 bases from V and 0 bases from J, with 13 bases in between. The CDR3 sequence is 14 residues long. Germline lookup yields CDR1 MNHEY and CDR2 SVGAGI.

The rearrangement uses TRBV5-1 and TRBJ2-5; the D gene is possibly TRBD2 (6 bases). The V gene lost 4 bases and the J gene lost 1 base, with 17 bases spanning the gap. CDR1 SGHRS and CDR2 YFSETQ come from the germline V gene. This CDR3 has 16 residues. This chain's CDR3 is CASSINSGEPQETQYF. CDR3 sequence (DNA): TGCGCCAGCAGCATCAACTCGGGGGAGCCCCAAGAGACCCAGTACTTC.

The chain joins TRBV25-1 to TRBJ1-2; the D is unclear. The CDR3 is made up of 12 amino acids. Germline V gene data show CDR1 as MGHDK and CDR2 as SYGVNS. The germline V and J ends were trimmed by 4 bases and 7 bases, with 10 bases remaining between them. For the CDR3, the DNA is TGTGCCAGCAGTGCAGACAAGGTTGGCTACACCTTC. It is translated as CASSADKVGYTF.

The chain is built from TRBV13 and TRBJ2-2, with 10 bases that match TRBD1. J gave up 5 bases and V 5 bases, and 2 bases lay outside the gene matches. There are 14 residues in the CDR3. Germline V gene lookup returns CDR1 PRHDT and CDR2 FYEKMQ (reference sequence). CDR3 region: CASSKDRGTGELFF. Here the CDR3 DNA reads TGTGCCAGCAGCAAGGACAGGGGGACCGGGGAGCTGTTTTTT.

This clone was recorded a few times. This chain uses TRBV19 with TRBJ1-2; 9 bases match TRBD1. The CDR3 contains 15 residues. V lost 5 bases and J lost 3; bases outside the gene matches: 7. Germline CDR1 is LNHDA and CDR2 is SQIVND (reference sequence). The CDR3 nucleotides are TGTGCCAGTAGTCCACCTAGGGACAGGGACTATGGCTACACCTTC. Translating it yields CASSPPRDRDYGYTF.

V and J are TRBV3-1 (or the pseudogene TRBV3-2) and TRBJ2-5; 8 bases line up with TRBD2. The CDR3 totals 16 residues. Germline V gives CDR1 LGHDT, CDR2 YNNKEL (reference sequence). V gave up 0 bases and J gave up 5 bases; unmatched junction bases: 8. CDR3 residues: CASSQDSGTSGETQYF. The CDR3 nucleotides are TGTGCCAGCAGCCAAGACAGTGGGACTAGTGGCGAGACCCAGTACTTC.

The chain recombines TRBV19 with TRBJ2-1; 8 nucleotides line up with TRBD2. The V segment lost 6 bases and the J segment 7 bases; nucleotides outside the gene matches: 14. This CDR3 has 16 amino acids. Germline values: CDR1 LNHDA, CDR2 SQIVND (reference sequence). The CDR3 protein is CASSPGRGVVENEQFF. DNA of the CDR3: TGTGCCAGTAGCCCCGGGCGGGGGGTGGTGGAGAATGAGCAGTTCTTC.

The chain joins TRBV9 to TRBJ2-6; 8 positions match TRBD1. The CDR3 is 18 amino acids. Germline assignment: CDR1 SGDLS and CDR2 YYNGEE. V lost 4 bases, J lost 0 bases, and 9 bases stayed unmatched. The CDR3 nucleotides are TGTGCCAGCAGCCTTGGACAGGGAAGGAACTCTGGGGCCAACGTCCTGACTTTC. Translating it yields CASSLGQGRNSGANVLTF.